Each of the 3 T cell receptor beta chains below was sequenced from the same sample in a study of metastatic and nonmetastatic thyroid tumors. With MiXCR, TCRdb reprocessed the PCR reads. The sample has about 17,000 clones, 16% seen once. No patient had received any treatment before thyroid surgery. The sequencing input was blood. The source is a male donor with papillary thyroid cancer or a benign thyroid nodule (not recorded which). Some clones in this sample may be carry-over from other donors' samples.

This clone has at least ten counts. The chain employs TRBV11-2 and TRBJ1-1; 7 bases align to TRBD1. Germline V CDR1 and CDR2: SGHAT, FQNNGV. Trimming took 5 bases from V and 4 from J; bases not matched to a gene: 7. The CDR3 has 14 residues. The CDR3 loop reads CASSGRQGGTEAFF. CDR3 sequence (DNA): TGTGCCAGCAGCGGCCGACAGGGAGGCACTGAAGCTTTCTTT.

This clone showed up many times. The CDR3 coding sequence is TGTGCCAGCAGCGTAGGAGGGAATGCTGAAGCTTTCTTT. Translation: CASSVGGNAEAFF. V usage is TRBV9 and J usage is TRBJ1-1; D not resolved. The CDR3 length is 13 residues. Germline V gene sequence: CDR1 SGDLS, CDR2 YYNGEE. The germline V and J ends were trimmed by 0 bases and 6 bases, with 9 bases remaining between them.

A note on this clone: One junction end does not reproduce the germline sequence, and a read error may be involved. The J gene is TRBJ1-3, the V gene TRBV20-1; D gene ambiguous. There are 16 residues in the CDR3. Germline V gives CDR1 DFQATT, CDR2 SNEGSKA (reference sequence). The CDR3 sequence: CSARDFGRNSGHTIYF. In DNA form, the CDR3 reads TGCAGTGCGAGAGATTTCGGACGGAACTCTGGACACACCATATATTTT.